This T cell receptor (beta chain) is drawn from a study of blood T cell repertoires in COVID-19. Study as a whole: Researchers got acute and convalescent COVID-19 samples from the United States, Italy and Spain.

Assay: immunoSEQ multiplex PCR; the TCRdb copy retains only in-frame clones and omits some. The repertoire includes about 330,000 clones, 85% of them detected once, and 7.2% sits in the top ten. J was trimmed by 3 bases and V by 1 base; bases with no gene match: 6. Per germline, CDR1 MGHRA and CDR2 YSYEKL. The CDR3 is 16 amino acids. The sequenced sample was peripheral blood. The chain has TRBV4-1 and TRBJ2-1, with 7 bases matching TRBD2. The TCR sequence derives from a human donor in a cohort sampled during active COVID-19. This CDR3 is CASSQVRLADYNEQFF. The CDR3 DNA is TGCGCCAGCAGCCAAGTTCGTCTAGCGGACTACAATGAGCAGTTCTTC.